This is a list of T cell receptor beta chains from one sample in a study of identical twins. One entry per CDR3 protein, called by TCRdb with MiXCR from the 5' RACE reads. The profile shows hundreds of thousands of distinct CDR3 sequences, about 20% of them singletons. Another study also made use of these data, one on T cells expressing NK-cell markers.

The sequenced material came from PBMCs. The receptors originated from a woman younger than 30 in good health. CDR3s include the opening cysteine and the closing phenylalanine or tryptophan. Fields, in order: J gene, V gene, CDR3 protein.

TRBJ1-2 TRBV25-1 CASSAGGYYTF
TRBJ2-5 TRBV7-2 CASSLQGGGTQETQYF
TRBJ2-5 TRBV7-7 CASKQLTIETQYF
TRBJ1-4 TRBV12-3/TRBV12-4 CASDEGRGTNEKLFF
TRBJ1-5 TRBV6-5 CASSSSDRFGNQPQHF
TRBJ2-7 TRBV5-1 CASSFSGTTGEQYF
TRBJ2-7 TRBV7-8 CASSAYRGPSYEQYF
TRBJ2-3 TRBV6-5 CASSLRIRGASTDTQYF
TRBJ2-1 TRBV27 CASRPSTGLYNEQFF
TRBJ2-1 TRBV6-2/TRBV6-3 CASSVDTGTSSIF
TRBJ1-1 TRBV6-5 CASSYGRGHTEAFF
TRBJ2-7 TRBV18 CASSPRADYEQYF
TRBJ2-1 TRBV20-1 CSARREYNEQFF
TRBJ2-1 TRBV9 CASSVGLAGDEQFF
TRBJ1-2 TRBV25-1 CASSEDGNYGYTF
TRBJ1-1 TRBV11-2 CASSLIPGTDAHTEAFF
TRBJ2-7 TRBV5-6 CASSLVDRVDYEQYF
TRBJ2-3 TRBV15 CATSRVRSSTDTQYF
TRBJ1-5 TRBV5-6 CASSLTGRGNQPQHF
TRBJ2-2 TRBV12-3/TRBV12-4 CASSHGVETGELFF
TRBJ2-7 TRBV6-5 CASSYKRDGYEQYF
TRBJ1-4 TRBV11-3 CASSLARQTLFF
TRBJ2-3 TRBV20-1 CSARVPLAGGTDTQYF
TRBJ2-3 TRBV6-2/TRBV6-3 CASTRGTSGTDTQYF
TRBJ2-7 TRBV20-1 CSARGLAKQYF
TRBJ2-5 TRBV12-3/TRBV12-4 CASSGHQETQYF
TRBJ2-3 TRBV20-1 CSARVPASPSGADTQYF
TRBJ2-1 TRBV7-2 CASSRSLTRTMIRFF
TRBJ2-7 TRBV20-1 CSARISGGYEQYF
TRBJ1-2 TRBV20-1 CSASTPESGYTF
TRBJ2-5 TRBV11-2 CASSLVWGLVGGETQYF
TRBJ2-5 TRBV5-1 CASSPGLAGVDWETQYF
TRBJ2-6 TRBV20-1 CSAEAPGGSHSGANVLTF
TRBJ2-7 TRBV5-1 CASSPVFGSGYEQYF
TRBJ2-7 TRBV12-3/TRBV12-4 CASSFRQDYEQYF
TRBJ2-7 TRBV7-8 CASSQRTSGRNEQYF
TRBJ1-6 TRBV7-2 CASSQDARYSPLHF
TRBJ2-6 TRBV6-5 CASSYSRFSGANVLTF
TRBJ2-7 TRBV5-1 CASSLTSGAISYEQYF
TRBJ1-2 TRBV20-1 CSARVGENYGYTF
TRBJ2-7 TRBV27 CASRESGGRAYEQYF
TRBJ2-5 TRBV4-2 CASSQGTPFRETQYF
TRBJ1-1 TRBV20-1 CSAYSGGTEAFF
TRBJ1-1 TRBV30 CAWTGGDTEAFF
TRBJ2-1 TRBV10-3 CAIRATGGIDEQFF
TRBJ2-5 TRBV18 CASSPRGQETQYF
TRBJ2-7 TRBV29-1 CSVTNRPLGEQYF
TRBJ2-7 TRBV4-3 CASSQVSGSSYEQYF
TRBJ2-3 TRBV28 CASSLATTWDTQYF
TRBJ1-6 TRBV4-3 CASSPREYNSPLHF
TRBJ2-3 TRBV5-1 CASSWGAGRDTQYF
TRBJ2-4 TRBV3-1 CASSRQENIQYF
TRBJ2-1 TRBV15 CATSGGHVSNEQFF